This section outlines one T cell receptor beta chain sequence together with its context. Assay used: immunoSEQ multiplex PCR; TCRdb lists only in-frame clones, some missing. The table records about 120,000 clones, about 85% of them present only once. CDR1 and CDR2 (germline): KGHSH, LQKENI. Trimming removed 0 bases from V and 8 bases from J, with 13 bases in between. The CDR3 is 15 amino acids. The data were taken from a study of blood T cell repertoires in COVID-19. About the study: PBMCs, B-cell-depleted T cells, or T cells were the source of the cDNA or gDNA that made up the material.

The receptor comes from an older man with acute or convalescent COVID-19. Material for sequencing was peripheral blood. The gene calls are TRBV18 and TRBJ1-4; D call uncertain. CDR3 DNA sequence: TGTGCCAGCTCACCACCGACGGGGATTCCGGAAAAACTGTTTTTT. Encoded protein: CASSPPTGIPEKLFF.